The rows below give T cell receptor beta chains drawn from one sample of a study of chemoradiotherapy in HPV16-positive cancers. Sequencing was performed with immunoSEQ multiplex PCR; in TCRdb, only in-frame clones are kept and a portion is missing. This table has about 16,000 clones, about 90% appearing once. The sequences come from blood, collected from a patient who underwent chemoradiotherapy. The receptors come from a human donor with HPV-associated anogenital cancer. CDR3s include the opening cysteine and the closing phenylalanine or tryptophan. Fields, in order: V gene, J gene, clone size, D gene, CDR3 protein, CDR3 DNA. The D gene is left open where the match is weak. Rows may omit the clone size; those that give it use once, few, many or a size class.

v_gene: TRBV15
j_gene: TRBJ2-3
abundance: -
d_gene: TRBD2
CDR3aa: CATSRRGSTDTQYF
CDR3nt: TGTGCCACCAGCAGGCGGGGGAGCACAGATACGCAGTATTTT

v_gene: TRBV5-6
j_gene: TRBJ2-7
abundance: -
d_gene: -
CDR3aa: CASSSAEGSDEQYF
CDR3nt: TGTGCCAGCAGCTCCGCGGAGGGATCCGACGAGCAGTACTTC

v_gene: TRBV27
j_gene: TRBJ2-3
abundance: -
d_gene: -
CDR3aa: CASSLSLTDTQYF
CDR3nt: TGTGCCAGCAGTTTATCCCTCACAGATACGCAGTATTTT

v_gene: TRBV5-6
j_gene: TRBJ2-2
abundance: -
d_gene: TRBD2
CDR3aa: CASSLGLAGTGELFF
CDR3nt: TGTGCCAGCAGCTTGGGCCTAGCGGGGACCGGGGAGCTGTTTTTT

v_gene: TRBV5-4
j_gene: TRBJ1-1
abundance: -
d_gene: -
CDR3aa: CASSLTGTEAFF
CDR3nt: TGTGCCAGCAGCCTGACAGGCACTGAAGCTTTCTTT

v_gene: TRBV5-6
j_gene: TRBJ2-5
abundance: -
d_gene: TRBD1
CDR3aa: CASSFLRTGQETQYF
CDR3nt: TGTGCCAGCAGCTTCCTTCGGACAGGGCAAGAGACCCAGTACTTC

v_gene: TRBV7-9
j_gene: TRBJ2-6
abundance: -
d_gene: -
CDR3aa: CASRAGPGANVLTF
CDR3nt: TGTGCCAGCAGGGCGGGGCCCGGGGCCAACGTCCTGACTTTC

v_gene: TRBV7-9
j_gene: TRBJ2-7
abundance: -
d_gene: -
CDR3aa: CASSLIGTGYEQYF
CDR3nt: TGTGCCAGCAGCTTAATAGGAACAGGCTACGAGCAGTACTTC

v_gene: TRBV19
j_gene: TRBJ2-3
abundance: -
d_gene: TRBD2
CDR3aa: CASSIGVGRLAGARDTDTQYF
CDR3nt: TGTGCCAGTAGTATAGGAGTAGGGCGACTAGCGGGAGCTCGTGACACAGATACGCAGTATTTT

v_gene: TRBV7-2
j_gene: TRBJ1-5
abundance: -
d_gene: -
CDR3aa: CASSAYRSQPQHF
CDR3nt: TGTGCCAGCAGCGCATATAGATCCCAGCCCCAGCATTTT

v_gene: TRBV7-9
j_gene: TRBJ2-5
abundance: -
d_gene: -
CDR3aa: CASSLGWGKGETQYF
CDR3nt: TGTGCCAGCAGCTTAGGGTGGGGGAAAGGAGAGACCCAGTACTTC

v_gene: TRBV11-2
j_gene: TRBJ2-6
abundance: -
d_gene: -
CDR3aa: CASSLVVSGANVLTF
CDR3nt: TGTGCCAGCAGCTTAGTAGTCTCTGGGGCCAACGTCCTGACTTTC

v_gene: TRBV6-5
j_gene: TRBJ2-7
abundance: -
d_gene: -
CDR3aa: CASRPVGGIIYEQYF
CDR3nt: TGTGCCAGCAGACCAGTGGGCGGGATAATATACGAGCAGTACTTC

v_gene: TRBV28
j_gene: TRBJ2-7
abundance: -
d_gene: -
CDR3aa: CASSPLGRPYEQYF
CDR3nt: TGTGCCAGCAGTCCCCTGGGACGGCCCTACGAGCAGTACTTC

v_gene: TRBV19
j_gene: TRBJ2-7
abundance: once
d_gene: -
CDR3aa: CASSTTYEQYF
CDR3nt: TGTGCCAGTAGTACCACCTACGAGCAGTACTTC

v_gene: TRBV27
j_gene: TRBJ2-3
abundance: -
d_gene: TRBD1
CDR3aa: CAVRGRLRDTQYF
CDR3nt: TGCGCCGTCAGGGGGCGGTTGCGCGATACGCAGTATTTT

v_gene: TRBV28
j_gene: TRBJ1-2
abundance: -
d_gene: -
CDR3aa: CASKRDGWVSGYTF
CDR3nt: TGTGCCAGCAAGAGGGACGGGTGGGTTTCGGGCTACACCTTC

v_gene: TRBV7-8
j_gene: TRBJ2-3
abundance: -
d_gene: -
CDR3aa: CASSLEARGASKQYF
CDR3nt: TGTGCCAGCAGCTTAGAGGCCAGGGGGGCTTCGAAGCAGTATTTT

v_gene: TRBV2
j_gene: TRBJ1-1
abundance: -
d_gene: TRBD1
CDR3aa: CASSRQGNTEAFF
CDR3nt: TGTGCCAGCAGCAGACAGGGGAACACTGAAGCTTTCTTT

v_gene: TRBV6-4
j_gene: TRBJ2-2
abundance: -
d_gene: -
CDR3aa: CASSDQGGTGELFF
CDR3nt: TGTGCCAGCAGTGACCAGGGGGGGACCGGGGAGCTGTTTTTT

v_gene: TRBV13
j_gene: TRBJ1-1
abundance: -
d_gene: TRBD1
CDR3aa: CASSSTGFTEAFF
CDR3nt: TGTGCCAGCAGCTCGACAGGGTTCACTGAAGCTTTCTTT

v_gene: TRBV5-1
j_gene: TRBJ2-5
abundance: -
d_gene: TRBD2
CDR3aa: CASSLALAGGPQETQYF
CDR3nt: TGCGCCAGCAGCTTGGCCTTGGCGGGAGGGCCACAAGAGACCCAGTACTTC

v_gene: TRBV7-9
j_gene: TRBJ2-1
abundance: -
d_gene: -
CDR3aa: CASSHRVPSYNEQFF
CDR3nt: TGTGCCAGCAGCCACAGGGTCCCCTCCTACAATGAGCAGTTCTTC

v_gene: TRBV29-1
j_gene: TRBJ2-1
abundance: few
d_gene: -
CDR3aa: CSAGDHSYNEQFF
CDR3nt: TGCAGCGCCGGGGACCATTCCTACAATGAGCAGTTCTTC

v_gene: TRBV28
j_gene: TRBJ1-4
abundance: -
d_gene: TRBD1
CDR3aa: CASSEDREYEKLFF
CDR3nt: TGTGCCAGCAGTGAGGACAGGGAGTATGAAAAACTGTTTTTT

v_gene: TRBV27
j_gene: TRBJ1-2
abundance: -
d_gene: TRBD1
CDR3aa: CASRSKTGGDYGYTF
CDR3nt: TGTGCCAGCAGGTCCAAGACAGGGGGAGACTATGGCTACACCTTC

v_gene: TRBV5-1
j_gene: TRBJ2-1
abundance: -
d_gene: TRBD2
CDR3aa: CASSKTSGSPYEQFF
CDR3nt: TGCGCCAGCAGCAAGACTAGCGGGAGTCCCTATGAGCAGTTCTTC

v_gene: TRBV9
j_gene: TRBJ2-7
abundance: -
d_gene: TRBD1
CDR3aa: CASSVGTGREYEQYF
CDR3nt: TGTGCCAGCAGCGTCGGGACAGGGAGGGAATACGAGCAGTACTTC

v_gene: TRBV10-1
j_gene: TRBJ2-5
abundance: few
d_gene: TRBD2
CDR3aa: CASSESRGGGAQETQYF
CDR3nt: TGCGCCAGCAGTGAGTCCCGGGGCGGGGGGGCCCAAGAGACCCAGTACTTC

v_gene: TRBV28
j_gene: TRBJ2-2
abundance: -
d_gene: TRBD1
CDR3aa: CASSLYQGGTGVTGELFF
CDR3nt: TGTGCCAGCAGTTTATATCAGGGAGGGACAGGGGTCACCGGGGAGCTGTTTTTT

v_gene: TRBV5-6
j_gene: TRBJ1-1
abundance: few
d_gene: TRBD1
CDR3aa: CASSPGWTGEAFF
CDR3nt: TGTGCCAGCAGCCCAGGCTGGACAGGGGAAGCTTTCTTT

v_gene: TRBV7-8
j_gene: TRBJ2-5
abundance: -
d_gene: -
CDR3aa: CASSLGAGEETQYF
CDR3nt: TGTGCCAGCAGCTTAGGGGCAGGAGAAGAGACCCAGTACTTC

v_gene: TRBV4-1
j_gene: TRBJ1-1
abundance: -
d_gene: TRBD1
CDR3aa: CASSRTGGGMNTEAFF
CDR3nt: TGCGCCAGCAGCCGGACAGGGGGTGGAATGAACACTGAAGCTTTCTTT

v_gene: TRBV6-6
j_gene: TRBJ2-3
abundance: -
d_gene: -
CDR3aa: CASSYSFGDDTQYF
CDR3nt: TGTGCCAGCAGTTACTCGTTCGGGGACGATACGCAGTATTTT

v_gene: TRBV4-1
j_gene: TRBJ1-1
abundance: few
d_gene: TRBD1
CDR3aa: CASSQAYRGKTEAFF
CDR3nt: TGCGCCAGCAGCCAAGCCTACAGGGGAAAAACTGAAGCTTTCTTT

v_gene: TRBV7-2
j_gene: TRBJ2-5
abundance: -
d_gene: TRBD2
CDR3aa: CASSLVTSPQETQYF
CDR3nt: TGTGCCAGCAGCTTGGTGACTAGCCCACAAGAGACCCAGTACTTC

v_gene: TRBV27
j_gene: TRBJ1-2
abundance: -
d_gene: -
CDR3aa: CASRGITGQGVYGYTF
CDR3nt: TGTGCCAGCAGGGGAATCACGGGGCAGGGTGTCTATGGCTACACCTTC

v_gene: TRBV4-1
j_gene: TRBJ2-2
abundance: -
d_gene: -
CDR3aa: CASSQDSPSTGELFF
CDR3nt: TGCGCCAGCAGCCAAGATAGCCCCTCCACCGGGGAGCTGTTTTTT

v_gene: TRBV30
j_gene: TRBJ1-2
abundance: -
d_gene: -
CDR3aa: CAWEGGYGYTF
CDR3nt: TGTGCCTGGGAGGGTGGCTATGGCTACACCTTC

v_gene: TRBV9
j_gene: TRBJ1-6
abundance: -
d_gene: TRBD1
CDR3aa: CASSVGQGSPLHF
CDR3nt: TGTGCCAGCAGCGTAGGACAGGGCTCACCCCTCCACTTT

v_gene: TRBV10-3
j_gene: TRBJ1-1
abundance: -
d_gene: -
CDR3aa: CAISGGQTRGDEAFF
CDR3nt: TGTGCCATCAGCGGGGGTCAGACCAGAGGTGATGAAGCTTTCTTT

v_gene: TRBV18
j_gene: TRBJ2-1
abundance: -
d_gene: -
CDR3aa: CASSPDSSEQFF
CDR3nt: TGTGCCAGCTCACCAGACTCGTCAGAGCAGTTCTTC

v_gene: TRBV6-5
j_gene: TRBJ1-5
abundance: once
d_gene: TRBD1
CDR3aa: CASRSSGTGWEPQHF
CDR3nt: TGTGCCAGCAGATCTTCCGGGACAGGGTGGGAGCCCCAGCATTTT

v_gene: TRBV5-4
j_gene: TRBJ2-3
abundance: -
d_gene: TRBD1
CDR3aa: CASSLARTGGTDTQYF
CDR3nt: TGTGCCAGCAGCTTGGCCAGAACAGGGGGCACAGATACGCAGTATTTT

v_gene: TRBV6-1
j_gene: TRBJ1-1
abundance: few
d_gene: TRBD1
CDR3aa: CASRQGAKTEAFF
CDR3nt: TGTGCCAGTCGACAGGGCGCAAAGACTGAAGCTTTCTTT

v_gene: TRBV7-8
j_gene: TRBJ1-1
abundance: -
d_gene: TRBD1
CDR3aa: CASSSGQGNYEAFF
CDR3nt: TGTGCCAGCAGCTCGGGACAGGGAAATTATGAAGCTTTCTTT

v_gene: TRBV6-6
j_gene: TRBJ1-1
abundance: -
d_gene: -
CDR3aa: CASSMGGDMNTEAFF
CDR3nt: TGTGCCAGCAGTATGGGGGGGGACATGAACACTGAAGCTTTCTTT

v_gene: TRBV27
j_gene: TRBJ2-2
abundance: -
d_gene: -
CDR3aa: CASSLSRGAGDSNTGELFF
CDR3nt: TGTGCCAGCAGTTTATCTCGGGGGGCGGGGGACTCGAACACCGGGGAGCTGTTTTTT

v_gene: TRBV5-1
j_gene: TRBJ1-1
abundance: -
d_gene: -
CDR3aa: CASSLAGRVPEAFF
CDR3nt: TGCGCCAGCAGCTTGGCCGGCAGGGTACCTGAAGCTTTCTTT

v_gene: TRBV7-9
j_gene: TRBJ1-4
abundance: -
d_gene: TRBD1
CDR3aa: CASSFGQGSGTNEKLFF
CDR3nt: TGTGCCAGCAGCTTCGGACAGGGGAGCGGAACTAATGAAAAACTGTTTTTT

v_gene: TRBV6-4
j_gene: TRBJ2-6
abundance: -
d_gene: -
CDR3aa: CASSVKCTRQSRANVLTF
CDR3nt: TGTGCCAGCAGTGTCAAATGCACACGACAAAGTCGGGCCAACGTCCTGACTTTC

v_gene: TRBV28
j_gene: TRBJ1-2
abundance: -
d_gene: TRBD1
CDR3aa: CASSLLADRGPGYTF
CDR3nt: TGTGCCAGCAGTTTATTGGCGGACAGGGGGCCTGGCTACACCTTC